These 30 T cell receptor beta chains were all obtained from the same sample, sequenced in a study of T cells in Graves' hyperthyroidism and ophthalmopathy. From RNA transcripts, TCR beta CDR3 regions were amplified. The study used the HTBI primer set for a first-round RT-PCR of the TCR CDR3. TCRdb reprocessed the multiplex PCR reads with MiXCR, giving one entry per CDR3 protein. The sample yields about 350,000 distinct CDR3 sequences, approximately 20% seen once. Sequencing was performed on blood. The receptors derive from a woman between 18 and 29 years old with Graves' hyperthyroidism.

This clonotype came up many times. This chain uses TRBV4-1 with TRBJ1-2, with 8 bases identical to TRBD1. The junction had 9 bases not matched to a gene; V was cut back by 1 base and J by 2 bases. Germline lookup yields CDR1 MGHRA and CDR2 YSYEKL. This CDR3 spans 17 amino acids. The CDR3 region is CASSQAYPGQDNYGYTF. As DNA, the CDR3 is TGCGCCAGCAGCCAAGCATACCCGGGACAGGACAACTATGGCTACACCTTC.

This clonotype has at least ten counts. The V call is TRBV29-1, the J call TRBJ1-1, with TRBD1 matching over 8 bases. The trim removed 7 bases at V and 5 bases at J, leaving 12 bases unmatched. The CDR3 is 14 residues long. Germline CDR1 reads SQVTM; CDR2 reads ANQGSEA. The CDR3 sequence: CSANVRGRETEAFF. CDR3 nucleotide sequence: TGCAGCGCTAATGTCAGGGGGCGAGAGACTGAAGCTTTCTTT.

This clonotype was recorded many times. This chain connects TRBV11-2 to TRBJ1-1; D unclear. CDR1 is SGHAT, CDR2 FQNNGV, per germline. Between the trimmed V and J ends, which lost 3 bases and 10 bases, there was a span of 12 bases. This CDR3 spans 12 amino acids. CDR3 DNA sequence: TGTGCCAGCAGCTTTCGGGAGGAAGGAGCTTTCTTT. Translation gives CASSFREEGAFF.

There are many counts of this clonotype. This chain links TRBV15 with TRBJ2-5, with D maybe TRBD2 (6 bases). The germline gives CDR1 LNHNV, CDR2 YYDKDF (reference sequence). V dropped 3 bases and J dropped 1 base, with 9 bases sitting between them. The CDR3 is 14 residues long. The DNA of the CDR3 is TGTGCCACCAGCAGCGTGGGGGGCCAAGAGACCCAGTACTTC. It specifies CATSSVGGQETQYF.

J is TRBJ1-2 and V is TRBV5-1, with D unclear. CDR1 SGHRS and CDR2 YFSETQ come from the germline V gene. With 1 base removed from V and 6 bases from J, the gap between germline ends came to 7 bases. The CDR3 is 12 residues long. CDR3 region: CASSLWENGYTF. CDR3 DNA sequence: TGCGCCAGCAGCTTGTGGGAGAATGGCTACACCTTC.

This clonotype was seen ten or more times. DNA for the CDR3: TGTGCCAGCAGTTCTCCTTATTCTGGGGCCAACGTCCTGACTTTC. The encoded protein is CASSSPYSGANVLTF. The V gene is TRBV12-3 or TRBV12-4, the J gene TRBJ2-6; D not certain. There are 15 residues in the CDR3. V gave up 4 bases and J gave up 1 base, with 8 bases separating them.

This clonotype has a count of ten or more. The chain links TRBV24-1 to TRBJ1-1, with 10 bases identical to TRBD1. CDR1 is KGHDR, CDR2 SFDVKD, per germline. The CDR3 runs 15 residues. J was trimmed by 7 bases and V by 5 bases; bases with no gene match: 9. CDR3: CATSASDRGRDEAFF. CDR3 nucleotides: TGTGCCACCAGTGCTTCCGACAGGGGGCGGGATGAAGCTTTCTTT.

This clonotype was counted at least ten times. Written as DNA, the CDR3 is TGTGCCAGCAGCCCGGACTGGACCGGGGAGCTGTTTTTT. Its protein product is CASSPDWTGELFF. J is TRBJ2-2 and V is TRBV6-1; a possible D gene is TRBD2 (5 bases). Trimming left V 6 bases short and J 5 bases short, with 10 bases between. The CDR3 spans 13 residues. Germline CDR1 is MNHNS and CDR2 is SASEGT.

This clonotype was counted ten times or more. The rearrangement joins TRBV6-1 to TRBJ2-6, with D maybe TRBD2 (6 bases). The V end was cut by 11 bases, the J end by 4 bases, with 9 bases between. CDR3 size: 12 residues. Per the germline V gene, CDR1 is MNHNS and CDR2 is SASEGT. The CDR3 DNA reads as TGTGCCGCCCGGGGGGGGGCCAACGTCCTGACTTTC. This encodes CAARGGANVLTF.

This clonotype was counted many times. The chain recombines TRBV2 with TRBJ1-1, with D unclear. This CDR3 comprises 12 residues. Germline V CDR1 and CDR2: SNHLY, FYNNEI. V lost 8 bases and J 2 bases, leaving 9 bases between the germline ends. This CDR3 reads CASGRANTEAFF. The DNA of the CDR3 is TGTGCCAGCGGCCGAGCAAACACTGAAGCTTTCTTT.

The genes are TRBV6-1 and TRBJ1-1; 9 nucleotides align to TRBD1. The CDR3 is 14 residues long. CDR1 and CDR2 from the germline V gene are MNHNS and SASEGT. V lost 6 bases to trimming and J lost 1 base; unmatched junction nucleotides: 3. In nucleotides, the CDR3 is TGTGCCAGCAGGAAGGGACAGGGGAACACTGAAGCTTTCTTT. Translating it yields CASRKGQGNTEAFF.

The chain carries TRBV20-1 and TRBJ1-1; D is unresolved. CDR1 and CDR2 from the germline V gene are DFQATT and SNEGSKA (reference sequence). V dropped 7 bases and J dropped 0 bases, with 9 bases sitting between them. The CDR3 length is 12 residues. This CDR3 is CSGERLNTEAFF. The CDR3 bases are TGCAGTGGGGAACGATTGAACACTGAAGCTTTCTTT.

This clonotype has ten or more counts. This chain connects TRBV7-9 to TRBJ2-5, with 7 positions matching TRBD2. The germline V gene encodes CDR1 SEHNR and CDR2 FQNEAQ (reference sequence). The CDR3 totals 14 residues. J lost 1 base, V lost 4 bases, and 3 bases had no gene match. The CDR3 spells CASSYSGAQETQYF. For the CDR3, the DNA is TGTGCCAGCAGCTACAGCGGGGCCCAAGAGACCCAGTACTTC.

This clonotype showed up just a few times. V usage is TRBV4-2 and J usage is TRBJ1-6; D ambiguous. V gave up 4 bases and J gave up 5 bases, with 12 bases separating them. The CDR3 sequence is 15 residues long. Germline CDR1 is LGHNA and CDR2 is YNFKEQ. The CDR3 here is CASSPYLRDNSPLHF. DNA of the CDR3: TGTGCCAGCAGCCCCTACTTAAGGGATAATTCACCCCTCCACTTT.

With regard to this clonotype: This may be a read error: a much more frequent sequence differs by one nucleotide. The rearrangement joins TRBV5-6 to TRBJ2-7; 8 positions agree with TRBD1. V dropped 6 bases and J dropped 4; count of bases not matched to a gene: 12. Looked up from germline, CDR1 is SGHDT and CDR2 is YYEEEE. The CDR3 sequence is 15 residues long. The CDR3 spells CASIWWRTGNYEQYF. The CDR3 DNA follows: TGTGCCAGCATCTGGTGGCGGACAGGGAATTACGAGCAGTACTTC.

Ten or more counts support this clonotype. The V and J genes are TRBV10-3 and TRBJ1-1, with a possible D match to TRBD1 (5 bases). This CDR3 is built from 15 residues. The germline V gene has CDR1 ENHRY and CDR2 SYGVKD. V gave up 8 bases and J gave up 0 bases, with 16 bases separating them. CDR3 in amino acids: CAIQELGHMNTEAFF. CDR3 DNA sequence: TGTGCCATCCAAGAACTTGGACACATGAACACTGAAGCTTTCTTT.

This clonotype was seen at least ten times. CDR3 DNA sequence: TGTGCCAGCAGCTTAGAAGACAGGGTGAACACTGAAGCTTTCTTT. Its translation: CASSLEDRVNTEAFF. The J gene is TRBJ1-1, the V gene TRBV7-9, with 7 positions matching TRBD1. Germline assignment: CDR1 SEHNR and CDR2 FQNEAQ (reference sequence). This CDR3 comprises 15 residues. The V gene end was trimmed by 1 base and the J gene end by 0 bases; junction bases not matched to a gene: 2. Supplemented by reference TRBV7-9 and TRBJ1-1, the full variable domain reads DTGVSQNPRHKITKRGQNVTFRCDPISEHNRLYWYRQTLGQGPEFLTYFQNEAQLEKSRLLSDRFSAERPKGSFSTLEIQRTEQGDSAMYLCASSLEDRVNTEAFFGQGTRLTVV.

This clonotype has a count of ten or more. The V call is TRBV10-3, the J call TRBJ2-6; the match to TRBD2 covers 8 bases. There are 16 residues in the CDR3. Unmatched junction bases numbered 8, after V lost 10 bases and J lost 0 bases. Per germline, CDR1 ENHRY and CDR2 SYGVKD. CDR3 bases: TGTGCCACCCGGGGGGGGCTCTCCTCTGGGGCCAACGTCCTGACTTTC. It encodes CATRGGLSSGANVLTF.

This clonotype was seen at least ten times. The rearrangement uses TRBV20-1 and TRBJ1-3; D remains ambiguous. Germline CDR1 is DFQATT and CDR2 is SNEGSKA (reference sequence). The CDR3 sequence is 16 residues long. V shed 1 base and J shed 0 bases, with 13 bases lying between them. The CDR3 protein is CSARAHGVSSGNTIYF. For the CDR3, the DNA is TGCAGTGCTAGAGCCCACGGCGTGAGCTCTGGAAACACCATATATTTT.

This clonotype was counted many times. The rearrangement joins TRBV29-1 to TRBJ1-4; tentatively, D is TRBD1 (6 bases). Looked up from germline, CDR1 is SQVTM and CDR2 is ANQGSEA. The CDR3 runs to 15 residues. With 5 bases removed from V and 6 bases from J, the gap between germline ends came to 19 bases. The CDR3 loop reads CSVYERQERDEKLFF. The CDR3 DNA sequence: TGCAGCGTTTACGAGAGACAGGAGCGGGATGAAAAACTGTTTTTT.

The CDR3 loop reads CASSLAWSDTEAFF. The DNA of the CDR3 is TGCGCCAGCAGCTTGGCATGGAGCGACACTGAAGCTTTCTTT. The gene calls are TRBV5-1 and TRBJ1-1; no clear D gene. V was cut by 0 bases and J by 3 bases, with 9 bases left in between. The CDR3 is made up of 14 amino acids. Germline loops: CDR1 SGHRS, CDR2 YFSETQ. The entire variable domain, with the rest obtained from reference TRBV5-1 and TRBJ1-1, is as follows: KAGVTQTPRYLIKTRGQQVTLSCSPISGHRSVSWYQQTPGQGLQFLFEYFSETQRNKGNFPGRFSGRQFSNSRSEMNVSTLELGDSALYLCASSLAWSDTEAFFGQGTRLTVV.

This clonotype was picked up many times. This chain joins TRBV2 and TRBJ1-1, with D possibly TRBD1 on 5 matching bases. This CDR3 is 15 amino acids long. The V and J ends lost 1 base and 5 bases respectively, with 14 bases between them. Germline lookup yields CDR1 SNHLY and CDR2 FYNNEI. CDR3 sequence (DNA): TGTGCCAGCAGTGAAGTGGGGGGGGAGGGGACTGAAGCTTTCTTT. Translated: CASSEVGGEGTEAFF.

The chain recombines TRBV6-1 with TRBJ1-2, with 7 positions matching TRBD1. From germline, CDR1 is MNHNS and CDR2 SASEGT. The CDR3 loop spans 12 amino acids. The V gene end was trimmed by 7 bases and the J gene end by 4 bases; junction bases not matched to a gene: 3. CDR3 coding DNA: TGTGCCAGCATAGACAGGGTCTATGGCTACACCTTC. Translation gives CASIDRVYGYTF.

In its sample, this clonotype was seen many times. The chain has TRBV7-8 and TRBJ2-4, with no clear D. This CDR3 region has 13 residues. Trimming took off 5 bases at V and 7 bases at J, with 12 bases between the two ends. Germline lookup yields CDR1 SGHVS and CDR2 FQNEAQ. CDR3 DNA sequence: TGTGCCAGCAGCCCGGGCCCGTTGAACATTCAGTACTTC. Translated: CASSPGPLNIQYF.

This clonotype was counted many times. The rearrangement links TRBV28 to TRBJ2-5, with 8 bases aligning to TRBD2. This CDR3 contains 17 residues. CDR1 MDHEN and CDR2 SYDVKM come from the germline V gene. Losses at the gene ends were 7 bases for V and 1 base for J; bases not matched to a gene: 14. The CDR3 DNA reads TGTGCCAGCACCATACCTGGGACTAGTGGTCTCCAAGAGACCCAGTACTTC. Translation gives CASTIPGTSGLQETQYF.

The chain is built from TRBV6-1 and TRBJ1-6; D is undetermined. The CDR3 has 16 amino acids. Trimming stripped 9 bases from V and 4 bases from J, with 19 bases between. The germline gives CDR1 MNHNS, CDR2 SASEGT. The CDR3 loop reads CASSWLAAAYNSPLHF. CDR3 coding DNA: TGTGCCAGTTCATGGCTAGCGGCAGCTTATAATTCACCCCTCCACTTT.

This chain uses TRBV29-1 with TRBJ1-1; possibly TRBD1 for D (5 bases). This CDR3 is built from 14 residues. Trimming took 7 bases from V and 0 from J, leaving 15 bases between them. The germline CDR1 and CDR2 sequences are SQVTM and ANQGSEA. The chain's CDR3 is CSASRDSMNTEAFF. The DNA of the CDR3 is TGCAGCGCCTCCAGGGATTCCATGAACACTGAAGCTTTCTTT.

This clonotype showed up many times. The V call is TRBV2, the J call TRBJ1-1; D not certain. CDR3 length equals 13 residues. The germline gives CDR1 SNHLY, CDR2 FYNNEI. Deletions cut 3 bases from V and 1 base from J, with 6 bases between. As DNA, the CDR3 is TGTGCCAGCAGTGATTGGGCGAACACTGAAGCTTTCTTT. Protein product: CASSDWANTEAFF.

This clonotype occurred many times. The rearrangement links TRBV30 to TRBJ2-2, with D possibly being TRBD2 (6 bases). The germline V and J ends were trimmed by 1 base and 6 bases, with 18 bases remaining between them. CDR1 GTSNPN and CDR2 SVGIG come from the germline V gene (reference sequence). There are 16 residues in the CDR3. The DNA of the CDR3 is TGTGCCTGGAGTGGGGCTGGGGCAGGGAGGTCCGGGGAGCTGTTTTTT. Protein sequence: CAWSGAGAGRSGELFF.

Ten or more counts support this clonotype. The chain has TRBV7-3 and TRBJ2-4, with D possibly TRBD1 on 6 matching bases. The CDR3 spans 13 residues. Trimming took off 11 bases at V and 5 bases at J, with 16 bases between the two ends. Germline V CDR1 and CDR2: SGHTA, FQGTGA. The DNA for the CDR3 is TGTGCCGTAACAGGGTTCAGGGAAAACATTCAGTACTTC. Amino acid sequence: CAVTGFRENIQYF.